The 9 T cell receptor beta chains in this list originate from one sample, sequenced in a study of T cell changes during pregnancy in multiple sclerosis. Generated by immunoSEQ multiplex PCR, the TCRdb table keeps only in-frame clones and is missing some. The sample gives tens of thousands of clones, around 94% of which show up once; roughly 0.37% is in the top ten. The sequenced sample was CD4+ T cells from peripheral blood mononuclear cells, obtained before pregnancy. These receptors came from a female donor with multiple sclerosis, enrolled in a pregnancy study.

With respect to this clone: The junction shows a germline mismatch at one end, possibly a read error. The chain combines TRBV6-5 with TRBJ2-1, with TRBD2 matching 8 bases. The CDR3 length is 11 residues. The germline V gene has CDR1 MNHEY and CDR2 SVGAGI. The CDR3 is CASNNGGLVIF. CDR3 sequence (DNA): TGTGCCAGCAACAACGGGGGACTAGTGATCTTC.

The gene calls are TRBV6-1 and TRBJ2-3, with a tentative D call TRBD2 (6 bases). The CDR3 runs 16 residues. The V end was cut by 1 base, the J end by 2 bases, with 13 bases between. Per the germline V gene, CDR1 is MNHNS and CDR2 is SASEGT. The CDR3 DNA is TGTGCCAGCAGTGAAGATAGCGGCGGGTTCACAGATACGCAGTATTTT. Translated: CASSEDSGGFTDTQYF.

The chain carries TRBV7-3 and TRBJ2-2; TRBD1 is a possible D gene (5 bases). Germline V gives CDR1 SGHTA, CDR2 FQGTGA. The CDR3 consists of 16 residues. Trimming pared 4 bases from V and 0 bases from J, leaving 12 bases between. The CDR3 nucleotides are TGTGCCAGCAGCTCCAGGGCGCAGACGAACACCGGGGAGCTGTTTTTT. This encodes CASSSRAQTNTGELFF. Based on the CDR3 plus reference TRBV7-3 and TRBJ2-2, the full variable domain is GAGVSQTPSNKVTEKGKYVELRCDPISGHTALYWYRQSLGQGPEFLIYFQGTGAADDSGLPNDRFFAVRPEGSVSTLKIQRTERGDSAVYLCASSSRAQTNTGELFFGEGSRLTVL.

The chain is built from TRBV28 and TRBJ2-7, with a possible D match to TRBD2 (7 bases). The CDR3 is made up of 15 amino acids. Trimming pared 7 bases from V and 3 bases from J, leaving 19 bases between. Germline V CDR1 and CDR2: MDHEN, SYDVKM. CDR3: CASIRGAGALYEQYF. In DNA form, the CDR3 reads TGTGCCAGCATCCGGGGGGCAGGGGCCCTCTACGAGCAGTACTTC.

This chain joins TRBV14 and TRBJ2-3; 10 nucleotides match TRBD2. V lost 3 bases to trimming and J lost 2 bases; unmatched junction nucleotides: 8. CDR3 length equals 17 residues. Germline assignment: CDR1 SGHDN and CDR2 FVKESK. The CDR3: CASSHLAGASYTDTQYF. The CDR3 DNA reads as TGTGCCAGCAGCCACCTAGCGGGAGCCTCATACACAGATACGCAGTATTTT.

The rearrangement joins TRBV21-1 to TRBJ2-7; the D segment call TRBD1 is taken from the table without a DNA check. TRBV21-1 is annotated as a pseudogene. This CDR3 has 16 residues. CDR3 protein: CASSFRTGGDPYEQYF. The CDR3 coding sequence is TGTGCCAGCAGCTTTCGGACAGGGGGCGACCCCTACGAGCAGTACTTC.

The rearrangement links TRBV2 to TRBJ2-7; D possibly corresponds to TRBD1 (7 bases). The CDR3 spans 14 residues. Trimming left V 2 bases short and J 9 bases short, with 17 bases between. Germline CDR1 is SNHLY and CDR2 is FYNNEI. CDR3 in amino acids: CASSEWRGRGGQYF. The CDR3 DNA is TGTGCCAGCAGTGAATGGAGGGGGCGAGGCGGGCAGTACTTC.

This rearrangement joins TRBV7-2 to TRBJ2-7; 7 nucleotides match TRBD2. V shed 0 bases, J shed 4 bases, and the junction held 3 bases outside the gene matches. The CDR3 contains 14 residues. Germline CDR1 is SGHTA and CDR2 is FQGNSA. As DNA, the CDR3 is TGTGCCAGCAGCTTAGCGGGAGGGCCTTACGAGCAGTACTTC. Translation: CASSLAGGPYEQYF.

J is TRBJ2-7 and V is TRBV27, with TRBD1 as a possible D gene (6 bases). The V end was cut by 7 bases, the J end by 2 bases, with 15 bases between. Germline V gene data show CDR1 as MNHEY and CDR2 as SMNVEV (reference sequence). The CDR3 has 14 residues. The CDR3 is CASMRQGKTYEQYF. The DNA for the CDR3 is TGTGCCAGCATGCGCCAGGGGAAAACCTACGAGCAGTACTTC.